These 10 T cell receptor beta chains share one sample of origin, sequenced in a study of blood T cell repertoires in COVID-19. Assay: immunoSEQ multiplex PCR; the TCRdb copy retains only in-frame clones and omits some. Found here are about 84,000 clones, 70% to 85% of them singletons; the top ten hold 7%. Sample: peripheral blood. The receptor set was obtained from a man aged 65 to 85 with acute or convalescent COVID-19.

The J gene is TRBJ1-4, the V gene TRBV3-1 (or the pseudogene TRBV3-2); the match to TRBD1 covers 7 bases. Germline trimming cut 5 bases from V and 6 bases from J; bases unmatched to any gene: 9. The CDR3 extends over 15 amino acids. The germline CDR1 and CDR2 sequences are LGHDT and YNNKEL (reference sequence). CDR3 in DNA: TGTGCCAGCAGCGTAAACAGGGGATTGGATGAAAAACTGTTTTTT. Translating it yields CASSVNRGLDEKLFF.

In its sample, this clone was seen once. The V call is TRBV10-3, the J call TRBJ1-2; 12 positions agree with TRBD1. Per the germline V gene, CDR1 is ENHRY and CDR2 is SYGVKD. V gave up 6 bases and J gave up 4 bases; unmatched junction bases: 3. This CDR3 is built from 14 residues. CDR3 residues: CAIRGQGALYGYTF. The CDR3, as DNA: TGTGCCATCAGGGGACAGGGGGCACTCTATGGCTACACCTTC.

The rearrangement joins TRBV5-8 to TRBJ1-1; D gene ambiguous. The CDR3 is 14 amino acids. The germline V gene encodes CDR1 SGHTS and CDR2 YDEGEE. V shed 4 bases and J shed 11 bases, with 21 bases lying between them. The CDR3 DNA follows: TGTGCCAGCAGCCAAGGTACTCGGGGATCGGATGCTTTCTTT. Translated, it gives CASSQGTRGSDAFF. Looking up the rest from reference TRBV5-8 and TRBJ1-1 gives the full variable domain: EAGVTQSPTHLIKTRGQQATLRCSPISGHTSVYWYQQALGLGLQFLLWYDEGEERNRGNFPPRFSGRQFPNYSSELNVNALELEDSALYLCASSQGTRGSDAFFGQGTRLTVV.

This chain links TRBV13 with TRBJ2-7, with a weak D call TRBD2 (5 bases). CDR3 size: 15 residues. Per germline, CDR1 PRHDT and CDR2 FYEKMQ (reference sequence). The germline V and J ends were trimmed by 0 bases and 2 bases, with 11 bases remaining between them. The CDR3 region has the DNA TGTGCCAGCAGCTTAGGGGACTCGTCTACCTACGAGCAGTACTTC. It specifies CASSLGDSSTYEQYF.

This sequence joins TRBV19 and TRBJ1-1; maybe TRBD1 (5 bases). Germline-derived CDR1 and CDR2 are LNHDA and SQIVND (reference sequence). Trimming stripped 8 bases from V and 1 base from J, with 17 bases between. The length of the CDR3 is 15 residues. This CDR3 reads CASLDGGKWNTEAFF. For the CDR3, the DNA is TGTGCCAGTTTAGACGGGGGTAAGTGGAACACTGAAGCTTTCTTT. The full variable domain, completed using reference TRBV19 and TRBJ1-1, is DGGITQSPKYLFRKEGQNVTLSCEQNLNHDAMYWYRQDPGQGLRLIYYSQIVNDFQKGDIAEGYSVSREKKESFPLTVTSAQKNPTAFYLCASLDGGKWNTEAFFGQGTRLTVV.

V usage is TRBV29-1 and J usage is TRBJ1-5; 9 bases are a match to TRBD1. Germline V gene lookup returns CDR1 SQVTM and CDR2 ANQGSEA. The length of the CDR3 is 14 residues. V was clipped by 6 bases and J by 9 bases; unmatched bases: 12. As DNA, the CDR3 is TGCAGCGTGGGGACAGGGAGTGGAATTTCGCCCCAGCATTTT. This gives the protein CSVGTGSGISPQHF.

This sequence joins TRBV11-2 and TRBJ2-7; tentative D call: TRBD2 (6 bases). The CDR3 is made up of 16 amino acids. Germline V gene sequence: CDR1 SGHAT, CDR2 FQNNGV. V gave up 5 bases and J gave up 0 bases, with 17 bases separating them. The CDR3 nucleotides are TGTGCCAGCAGCCGAGGGACTTCCCAGAGCTCCTACGAGCAGTACTTC. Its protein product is CASSRGTSQSSYEQYF.

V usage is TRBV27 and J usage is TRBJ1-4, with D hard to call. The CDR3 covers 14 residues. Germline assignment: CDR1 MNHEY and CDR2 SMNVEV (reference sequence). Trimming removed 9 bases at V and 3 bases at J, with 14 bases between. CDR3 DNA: TGTGCCAGTAAAATTTCCTATTCTAATGAAAAACTGTTTTTT. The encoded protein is CASKISYSNEKLFF. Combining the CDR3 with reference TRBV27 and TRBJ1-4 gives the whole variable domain EAQVTQNPRYLITVTGKKLTVTCSQNMNHEYMSWYRQDPGLGLRQIYYSMNVEVTDKGDVPEGYKVSRKEKRNFPLILESPSPNQTSLYFCASKISYSNEKLFFGSGTQLSVL.

The CDR3 loop is CASSLGLGTGAPQQYF. CDR3 bases: TGTGCCAGCAGCTTGGGTCTCGGGACAGGGGCCCCACAGCAGTACTTC. The chain has TRBV5-6 and TRBJ2-7, with TRBD1 identical over 10 bases. The ends lost 0 bases at V and 8 bases at J; junction bases unmatched: 11. The CDR3 consists of 16 residues. From germline, CDR1 is SGHDT and CDR2 YYEEEE. Variable domain in full (rest from reference TRBV5-6 and TRBJ2-7): DAGVTQSPTHLIKTRGQQVTLRCSPKSGHDTVSWYQQALGQGPQFIFQYYEEEERQRGNFPDRFSGHQFPNYSSELNVNALLLGDSALYLCASSLGLGTGAPQQYFGPGTRLTVT.

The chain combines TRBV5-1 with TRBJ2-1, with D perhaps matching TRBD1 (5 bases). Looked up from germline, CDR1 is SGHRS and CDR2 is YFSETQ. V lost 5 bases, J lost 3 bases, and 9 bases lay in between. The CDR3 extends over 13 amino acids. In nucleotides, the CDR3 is TGCGCCAGCAGACAAGACAGCTACAATGAGCAGTTCTTC. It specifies CASRQDSYNEQFF.